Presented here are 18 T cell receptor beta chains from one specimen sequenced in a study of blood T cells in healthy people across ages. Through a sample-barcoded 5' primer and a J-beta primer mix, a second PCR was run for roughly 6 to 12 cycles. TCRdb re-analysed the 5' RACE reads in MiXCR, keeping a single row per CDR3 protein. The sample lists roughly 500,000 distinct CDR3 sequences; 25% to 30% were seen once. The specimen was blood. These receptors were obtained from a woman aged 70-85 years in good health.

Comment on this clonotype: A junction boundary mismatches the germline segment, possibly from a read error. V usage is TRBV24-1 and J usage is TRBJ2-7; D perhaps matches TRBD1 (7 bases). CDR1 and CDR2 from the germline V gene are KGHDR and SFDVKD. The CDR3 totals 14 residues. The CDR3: CATSRTGDSYKQYF. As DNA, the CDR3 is TGTGCCACCAGTCGAACAGGGGACTCCTACAAGCAGTACTTC.

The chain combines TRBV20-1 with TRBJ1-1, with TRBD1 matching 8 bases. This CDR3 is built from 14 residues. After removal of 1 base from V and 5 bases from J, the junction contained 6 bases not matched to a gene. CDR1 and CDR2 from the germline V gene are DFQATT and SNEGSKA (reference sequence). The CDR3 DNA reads TGCAGTGCTAGAGTGGCCAGGGGGCGGACTGAAGCTTTCTTT. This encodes CSARVARGRTEAFF.

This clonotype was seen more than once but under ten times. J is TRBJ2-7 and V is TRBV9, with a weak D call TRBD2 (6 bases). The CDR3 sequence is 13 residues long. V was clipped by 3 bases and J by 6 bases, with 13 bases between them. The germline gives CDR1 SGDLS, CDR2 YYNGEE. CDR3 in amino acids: CASSARTEGEQYF. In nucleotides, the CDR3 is TGTGCCAGCAGCGCCCGGACGGAGGGCGAGCAGTACTTC. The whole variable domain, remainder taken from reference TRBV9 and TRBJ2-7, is DSGVTQTPKHLITATGQRVTLRCSPRSGDLSVYWYQQSLDQGLQFLIQYYNGEERAKGNILERFSAQQFPDLHSELNLSSLELGDSALYFCASSARTEGEQYFGPGTRLTVT.

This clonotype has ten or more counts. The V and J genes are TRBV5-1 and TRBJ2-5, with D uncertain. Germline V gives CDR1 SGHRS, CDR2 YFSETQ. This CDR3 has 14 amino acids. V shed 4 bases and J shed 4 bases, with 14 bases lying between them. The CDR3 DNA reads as TGCGCCAGCAGCGCCCAGATGATCGGAGAGACCCAGTACTTC. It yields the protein CASSAQMIGETQYF.

This CDR3 is CASSLMWTGEPYRANVLTF. Written as DNA, the CDR3 is TGTGCCAGCAGCTTAATGTGGACAGGGGAACCTTACAGGGCCAACGTCCTGACTTTC. The V call is TRBV7-3, the J call TRBJ2-6; TRBD1 matches at 9 bases. V gave up 1 base and J gave up 5 bases; unmatched junction bases: 12. The CDR3 has 19 residues. CDR1 SGHTA and CDR2 FQGTGA come from the germline V gene. The complete variable domain, with remaining parts taken from reference TRBV7-3 and TRBJ2-6, reads GAGVSQTPSNKVTEKGKYVELRCDPISGHTALYWYRQSLGQGPEFLIYFQGTGAADDSGLPNDRFFAVRPEGSVSTLKIQRTERGDSAVYLCASSLMWTGEPYRANVLTFGAGSRLTVL.

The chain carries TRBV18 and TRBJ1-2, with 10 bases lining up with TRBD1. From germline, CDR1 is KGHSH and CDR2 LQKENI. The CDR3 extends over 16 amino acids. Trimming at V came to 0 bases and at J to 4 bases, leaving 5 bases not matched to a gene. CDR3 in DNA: TGTGCCAGCTCACCACCGGGACAGGGGATCCTCTATGGCTACACCTTC. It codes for CASSPPGQGILYGYTF.

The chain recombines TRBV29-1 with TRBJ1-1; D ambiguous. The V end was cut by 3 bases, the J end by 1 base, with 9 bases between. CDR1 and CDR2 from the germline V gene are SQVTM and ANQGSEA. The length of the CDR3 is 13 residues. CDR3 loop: CSVEVTGNTEAFF. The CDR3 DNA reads TGCAGCGTTGAGGTTACGGGGAACACTGAAGCTTTCTTT. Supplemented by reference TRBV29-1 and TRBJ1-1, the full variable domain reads SAVISQKPSRDICQRGTSLTIQCQVDSQVTMMFWYRQQPGQSLTLIATANQGSEATYESGFVIDKFPISRPNLTFSTLTVSNMSPEDSSIYLCSVEVTGNTEAFFGQGTRLTVV.

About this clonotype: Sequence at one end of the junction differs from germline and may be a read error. For the CDR3, the DNA is TGTGCCAGCAGCTCTGCCCGACTAGCGAGCACGGATACGCAGTATTTT. Translation gives CASSSARLASTDTQYF. This chain joins TRBV7-3 and TRBJ2-3, with 8 bases that match TRBD2. The V gene's germline CDR1 is SGHTA and CDR2 FQGTGA. This CDR3 contains 16 residues. The variable domain in full, with the rest retrieved from reference TRBV7-3 and TRBJ2-3, is GAGVSQTPSNKVTEKGKYVELRCDPISGHTALYWYRQSLGQGPEFLIYFQGTGAADDSGLPNDRFFAVRPEGSVSTLKIQRTERGDSAVYLCASSSARLASTDTQYFGPGTRLTVL.

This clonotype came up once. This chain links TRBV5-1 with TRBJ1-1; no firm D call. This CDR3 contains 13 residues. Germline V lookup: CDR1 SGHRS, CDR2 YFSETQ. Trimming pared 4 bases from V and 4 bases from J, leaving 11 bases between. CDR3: CASSKDVGTEAFF. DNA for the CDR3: TGCGCCAGCAGCAAGGACGTGGGCACTGAAGCTTTCTTT.

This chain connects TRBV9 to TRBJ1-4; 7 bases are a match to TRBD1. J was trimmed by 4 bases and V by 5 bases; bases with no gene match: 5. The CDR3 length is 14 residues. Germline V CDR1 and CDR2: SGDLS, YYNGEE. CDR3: CASSRDSYNEKLFF. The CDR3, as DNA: TGTGCCAGCAGTCGGGACAGCTATAATGAAAAACTGTTTTTT.

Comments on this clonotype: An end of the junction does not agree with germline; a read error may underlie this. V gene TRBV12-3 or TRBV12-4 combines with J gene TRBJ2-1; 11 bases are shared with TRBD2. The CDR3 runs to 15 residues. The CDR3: CASRLAGGRYNEQFF. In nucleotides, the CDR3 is TGTGCCAGCAGGTTAGCGGGGGGGCGCTACAATGAGCAGTTCTTC.

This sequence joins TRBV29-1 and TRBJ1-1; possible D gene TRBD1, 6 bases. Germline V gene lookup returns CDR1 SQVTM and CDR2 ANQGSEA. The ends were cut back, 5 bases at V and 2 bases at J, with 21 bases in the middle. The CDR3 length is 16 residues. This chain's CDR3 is CSVPKPGQPLNTEAFF. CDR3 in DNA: TGCAGCGTTCCCAAACCCGGACAGCCATTAAACACTGAAGCTTTCTTT.

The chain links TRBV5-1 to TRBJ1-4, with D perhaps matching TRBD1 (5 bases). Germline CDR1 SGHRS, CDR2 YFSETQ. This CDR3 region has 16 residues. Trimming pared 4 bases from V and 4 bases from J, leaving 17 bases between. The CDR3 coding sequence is TGCGCCAGCAGCCTGATTTCAGGGAAATTTAATGAAAAACTGTTTTTT. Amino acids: CASSLISGKFNEKLFF.

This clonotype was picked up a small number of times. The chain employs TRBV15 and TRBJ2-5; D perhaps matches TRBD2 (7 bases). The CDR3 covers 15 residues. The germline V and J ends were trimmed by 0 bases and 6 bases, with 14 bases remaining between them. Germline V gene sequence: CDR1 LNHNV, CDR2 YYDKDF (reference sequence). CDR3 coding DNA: TGTGCCACCAGCAGAGAAGGACAGCGGGGACAGACCCAGTACTTC. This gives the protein CATSREGQRGQTQYF.

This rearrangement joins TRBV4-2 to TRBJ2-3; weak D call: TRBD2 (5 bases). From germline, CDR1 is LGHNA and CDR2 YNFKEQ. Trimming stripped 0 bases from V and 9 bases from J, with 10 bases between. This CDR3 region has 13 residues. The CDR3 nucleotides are TGTGCCAGCAGCCAAGATCAGGCGGGCACGCAGTATTTT. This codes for CASSQDQAGTQYF.

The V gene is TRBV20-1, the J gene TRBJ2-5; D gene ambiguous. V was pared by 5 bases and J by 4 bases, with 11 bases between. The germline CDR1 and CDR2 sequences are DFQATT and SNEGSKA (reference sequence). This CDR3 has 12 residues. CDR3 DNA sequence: TGCAGTGCTTCCTCTGTCGGAGAGACCCAGTACTTC. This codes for CSASSVGETQYF.

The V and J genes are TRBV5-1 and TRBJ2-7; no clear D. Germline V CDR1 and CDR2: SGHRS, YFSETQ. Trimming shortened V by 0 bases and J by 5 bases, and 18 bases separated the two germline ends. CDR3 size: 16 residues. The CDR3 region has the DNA TGCGCCAGCAGCTTGGTTCCGGACCGCAGCAGTAACGAGCAGTACTTC. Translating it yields CASSLVPDRSSNEQYF. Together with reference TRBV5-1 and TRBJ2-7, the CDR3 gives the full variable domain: KAGVTQTPRYLIKTRGQQVTLSCSPISGHRSVSWYQQTPGQGLQFLFEYFSETQRNKGNFPGRFSGRQFSNSRSEMNVSTLELGDSALYLCASSLVPDRSSNEQYFGPGTRLTVT.

CDR3 in DNA: TGCGCCAGCAGCCCCAGGGACTTCAGAGCAGATACGCAGTATTTT. This gives the protein CASSPRDFRADTQYF. The chain joins TRBV5-1 to TRBJ2-3, with a weak D call TRBD2 (6 bases). Germline values: CDR1 SGHRS, CDR2 YFSETQ. V gave up 4 bases and J gave up 4 bases, with 16 bases separating them. CDR3 length equals 15 residues.